One and the same sample provided the 15 T cell receptor beta chains below, sequenced in a study of blood T cell repertoires in COVID-19. Using immunoSEQ multiplex PCR, the repertoire was profiled, and TCRdb retains in-frame clones only, with some absent. The table shows some 330,000 clones, with approximately 88% occurring only once. Sequencing input: PBMCs or T cells enriched from blood (not recorded which). The receptors derive from a man in his thirties or forties who had recovered from COVID-19.

This sequence joins TRBV29-1 and TRBJ1-6, with TRBD1 matching 7 bases. This CDR3 has 13 residues. The V gene end was trimmed by 6 bases and the J gene end by 6 bases; junction bases not matched to a gene: 5. Germline V gene data show CDR1 as SQVTM and CDR2 as ANQGSEA. The CDR3 loop reads CSVRDSFNSPLHF. CDR3 in DNA: TGCAGCGTAAGGGACAGTTTTAATTCACCCCTCCACTTT.

The chain couples TRBV27 to TRBJ2-1; 8 positions match TRBD1. V was pared by 4 bases and J by 4 bases, with 3 bases of the junction left unmatched. CDR1 and CDR2 (germline): MNHEY, SMNVEV (reference sequence). The CDR3 has 14 amino acids. DNA for the CDR3: TGTGCCAGCAGTTCAGGGGGCCATTACAATGAGCAGTTCTTC. Protein sequence: CASSSGGHYNEQFF.

This chain connects TRBV21-1 to TRBJ1-1; the DNA was not used to check the table's D call, TRBD1. TRBV21-1 is a pseudogene locus. CDR3 length equals 16 residues. CDR3 region: CASTDRVGGKTTEAFF. The CDR3 coding sequence is TGTGCCAGCACGGACAGGGTGGGGGGAAAGACCACTGAAGCTTTCTTT.

The chain joins TRBV5-1 to TRBJ1-2; D is undetermined. The CDR3 covers 14 residues. Trimming pared 0 bases from V and 2 bases from J, leaving 8 bases between. Germline lookup yields CDR1 SGHRS and CDR2 YFSETQ. The CDR3 DNA is TGCGCCAGCAGCTTGGCCGTGGAGAACTATGGCTACACCTTC. It specifies CASSLAVENYGYTF.

The chain employs TRBV10-3 and TRBJ1-5; D remains ambiguous. The CDR3 loop spans 13 amino acids. Trimming took 8 bases from V and 0 from J, leaving 8 bases between them. CDR1 is ENHRY, CDR2 SYGVKD, per germline. The DNA for the CDR3 is TGTGCCATCGCTGACAATAGCAATCAGCCCCAGCATTTT. This translates into CAIADNSNQPQHF.

The chain uses TRBV7-3 and TRBJ1-2, with 10 bases identical to TRBD1. Germline V gene data show CDR1 as SGHTA and CDR2 as FQGTGA. The CDR3 extends over 13 amino acids. V lost 4 bases to trimming and J lost 6 bases; unmatched junction nucleotides: 2. The CDR3 region has the DNA TGTGCCAGCAGCTCCGGGACAGGGGATGGCTACACCTTC. Encoded protein: CASSSGTGDGYTF.

The chain links TRBV4-2 to TRBJ1-6; 7 bases align to TRBD1. The CDR3 covers 18 residues. CDR1 LGHNA and CDR2 YNFKEQ come from the germline V gene. V lost 2 bases, J lost 0 bases, and 7 bases stayed unmatched. The CDR3, as DNA: TGTGCCAGCAGCCAATCCGGGACAGAGAGCTCCTATAATTCACCCCTCCACTTT. As protein: CASSQSGTESSYNSPLHF.

The sample holds a few counts of this clone. The chain is built from TRBV5-1 and TRBJ1-4; 7 bases are shared with TRBD1. This CDR3 is 13 amino acids long. V shed 4 bases and J 7 bases; nucleotides not matched to a gene: 4. Germline V gene lookup returns CDR1 SGHRS and CDR2 YFSETQ. CDR3 DNA sequence: TGCGCCAGCAGCCCAGGGGGTTCTGAAAAACTGTTTTTT. This gives the protein CASSPGGSEKLFF.

The V and J genes are TRBV7-2 and TRBJ1-6; TRBD1 matches at 10 bases. The CDR3 consists of 16 residues. The germline CDR1 and CDR2 sequences are SGHTA and FQGNSA. V lost 6 bases, J lost 6 bases, and 8 bases stayed unmatched. The CDR3 DNA is TGTGCCAGCAGGGAGGCGGGACAGGGGTCTAATTCACCCCTCCACTTT. It is translated as CASREAGQGSNSPLHF.

The gene calls are TRBV2 and TRBJ2-1; TRBD2 aligns across 12 bases. This CDR3 is built from 16 residues. Trimming removed 6 bases from V and 4 bases from J; junction bases left unmatched: 7. Germline V lookup: CDR1 SNHLY, CDR2 FYNNEI. In DNA, the CDR3 is TGTGCCAGCAGCCTCATCGGGACTAGCGGGTACAATGAGCAGTTCTTC. The encoded protein is CASSLIGTSGYNEQFF.

The V gene is TRBV19, the J gene TRBJ2-3; no reliable D call. This CDR3 is 14 amino acids long. Germline assignment: CDR1 LNHDA and CDR2 SQIVND (reference sequence). V was clipped by 0 bases and J by 0 bases, with 4 bases between them. The CDR3 DNA reads TGTGCCAGTAGTATAGACTCTAGCACAGATACGCAGTATTTT. Its protein is CASSIDSSTDTQYF.

This clone is a singleton in its sample. This sequence joins TRBV9 and TRBJ1-3; D gene ambiguous. Germline CDR1 and CDR2: SGDLS and YYNGEE. CDR3 length: 18 amino acids. Trimming removed 0 bases at V and 3 bases at J, with 19 bases between. CDR3 residues: CASSVGPRAGISGNTIYF. The CDR3 nucleotides read TGTGCCAGCAGCGTAGGGCCCCGCGCAGGAATTAGTGGAAACACCATATATTTT.

The V gene is TRBV28, the J gene TRBJ2-3; 7 bases line up with TRBD1. From germline, CDR1 is MDHEN and CDR2 SYDVKM. The CDR3 length is 16 residues. The trim removed 10 bases at V and 2 bases at J, leaving 15 bases unmatched. CDR3 coding DNA: TGTGCCACCTTACGACCCACAGGGGCAATCACAGATACGCAGTATTTT. This encodes CATLRPTGAITDTQYF. Full variable domain (outside the CDR3, taken from reference TRBV28 and TRBJ2-3): DVKVTQSSRYLVKRTGEKVFLECVQDMDHENMFWYRQDPGLGLRLIYFSYDVKMKEKGDIPEGYSVSREKKERFSLILESASTNQTSMYLCATLRPTGAITDTQYFGPGTRLTVL.

The rearrangement joins TRBV19 to TRBJ1-2; perhaps TRBD1 as D (5 bases). Germline V gene sequence: CDR1 LNHDA, CDR2 SQIVND (reference sequence). The CDR3 totals 14 residues. The V end was cut by 2 bases, the J end by 2 bases, with 9 bases between. Here the CDR3 reads CASSISGWNYGYTF. The CDR3 coding sequence is TGTGCCAGTAGTATATCAGGGTGGAACTATGGCTACACCTTC.

The V gene is TRBV4-2, the J gene TRBJ1-1; TRBD1 agrees at 8 bases. Germline values: CDR1 LGHNA, CDR2 YNFKEQ. The V and J ends lost 0 bases and 1 base, in that order; junction bases with no gene match: 7. The CDR3 extends over 17 amino acids. The CDR3 DNA is TGTGCCAGCAGCCAAGATCTAAGGACAGGGAAGAACACTGAAGCTTTCTTT. This translates into CASSQDLRTGKNTEAFF.